Listed below are T cell receptor beta chains from one sample, sequenced in a study of T cells in localized non-small cell lung cancer. Repertoires were generated with immunoSEQ multiplex PCR, while TCRdb's copy carries only in-frame clones and drops some. The data contain 50,000 to 70,000 clones, roughly nine tenths of them singletons. Here the sequenced sample was peripheral blood, taken before any cancer treatment. The receptors stem from a man aged 40-75 years with stage I lung adenocarcinoma. The CDR3 runs from the conserved cysteine through the conserved F or W. Only some rows state a clone size, as once, few, many or a class for expanded clones.

-,TRBV13,TRBJ1-4,CASSLDSGGNEKLFF
-,TRBV19,TRBJ2-1,CASSIQLAGGPKSEQFF
-,TRBV4-1,TRBJ2-3,CASSSGTSGGTDTQYF
-,TRBV5-5,TRBJ2-7,CASSLAGGRYEQYF
-,TRBV5-5,TRBJ1-5,CASSPLAVNSNQPQHF
-,TRBV6-1,TRBJ2-7,CASSPRQGGGYEQYF
-,TRBV28,TRBJ2-1,CASSLSGQGIHNEQFF
medium-sized,TRBV5-4,TRBJ1-2,CASSLPAVNYGYTF
-,TRBV6-6,TRBJ2-7,CASPPGTRATYEQYF
-,TRBV30,TRBJ1-2,CAWSVQNYGYTF
-,TRBV2,TRBJ1-5,CASSDVGGGQPQHF
-,TRBV7-9,TRBJ2-2,CASSPDRGELFF
-,TRBV21-1,TRBJ1-5,CASSNQDRASGQPQHF
-,TRBV11-3,TRBJ2-6,CASSSPASGANVLTF
-,TRBV6-1,TRBJ1-5,CASRDQGLGGQPQHF
once,TRBV4-1,TRBJ2-7,CASSQGQSSYEQYF
-,TRBV5-5,TRBJ2-5,CASSLVEGAAGYF
-,TRBV25-1,TRBJ1-2,CASSDTDRGIYGYTF
once,TRBV5-1,TRBJ2-7,CASSLSLSGLGEQYF
-,TRBV29-1,TRBJ2-3,CSVSPGGTDTQYF
-,TRBV6-5,TRBJ2-7,CASRRTGRGSYEQYF
-,TRBV11-3,TRBJ1-1,CASSRSRGDGTEAFF
-,TRBV29-1,TRBJ2-3,CSVPRLAGTDTQYF
once,TRBV7-3,TRBJ1-1,CASSLHRGATEAFF
-,TRBV6-5,TRBJ2-7,CASSYSTRKEQYF
-,TRBV5-4,TRBJ1-2,CASSPIGPNYGYTF
-,TRBV4-1,TRBJ1-5,CASSQDRGYSNQPQHF
-,TRBV4-1,TRBJ1-1,CASSQDGGGVNTEAFF
-,TRBV15,TRBJ2-1,CATSSAFISGTGQFF
once,TRBV28,TRBJ1-2,CASSPLTGGNLYGYTF
-,TRBV4-1,TRBJ2-3,CASSQAQFADTQYF
-,TRBV28,TRBJ1-5,CASSPLRFRSNQPQHF
-,TRBV6-5,TRBJ2-1,CASSLAGDNEQFF
-,TRBV4-1,TRBJ2-1,CASSQASSWSYSEQFF
-,TRBV7-9,TRBJ1-1,CASSFSRPGGQNTEAFF
-,TRBV28,TRBJ1-3,CASSLVRNTIYF
-,TRBV5-1,TRBJ2-5,CASSSFSAETQYF
-,TRBV11-3,TRBJ2-2,CASSLQTSGVHTGELFF
-,TRBV4-1,TRBJ1-1,CASRSGGPTEAFF
-,TRBV30,TRBJ2-3,CAWSRGPDTQYF
-,TRBV30,TRBJ1-2,CAWSRGYGYTF
once,TRBV11-2,TRBJ2-7,CASSFTPWGQGGYEQYF
once,TRBV7-3,TRBJ2-5,CASSLEPGPNLQETQYF
-,TRBV11-2,TRBJ2-1,CASSLWRESGGEQFF
-,TRBV7-2,TRBJ2-5,CASSLSGGQETQYF
-,TRBV15,TRBJ1-1,CATSRSEEAEAFF
once,TRBV7-9,TRBJ2-5,CASSFLQGQETQYF
-,TRBV19,TRBJ1-5,CASSISRQPQHF
-,TRBV5-4,TRBJ1-2,CASSTESGIGYTF